The sequence of this T cell receptor (beta chain) was determined in a study of STAT3 mutations in large granular lymphocyte leukemia. For the study at large: More than half of T-LGLL patients received immunosuppressive therapy. Broader study findings: Every T-cell large granular lymphocyte leukemia patient had at least one immunodominant TCR beta clonotype. Sampling intervals varied between patients and samples. In several patients, dominant TCR clone burden exceeded STAT3 mutant burden. In some patients, a small highly pathogenic clone possibly went undetected.

Repertoires were generated with immunoSEQ multiplex PCR, while TCRdb's copy carries only in-frame clones and drops some. In the table there are more than 7,000 clones, roughly 89% of which are singletons. Note on this clone: The antigen is undetermined.

CDR3 length: 13 residues. Germline V gene sequence: CDR1 SGDLS, CDR2 YYNGEE. V dropped 3 bases and J dropped 2; count of bases not matched to a gene: 1. This receptor was obtained from an elderly man with T-cell large granular lymphocyte leukemia. Some clones in this sample may be carry-over from other donors' samples. The sequencing input was peripheral blood mononuclear cells. The chain couples TRBV9 to TRBJ1-2, with 7 bases lining up with TRBD1. The CDR3 loop is CASSAQGNYGYTF. The CDR3 DNA reads TGTGCCAGCAGCGCACAGGGGAACTATGGCTACACCTTC.